The source of this T cell receptor (beta chain) is a study of blood T cells in healthy people across ages. V was clipped by 5 bases and J by 15 bases, with 20 bases between them. The CDR3 totals 13 residues. This clonotype was detected only a few times. Combining a sample-barcoded 5' primer with a J-beta primer mix, a second PCR ran for roughly 6 to 12 cycles. In TCRdb, the 5' RACE reads were re-called with MiXCR into one record per CDR3 protein. The top ten hold 20% to 25% of the sample, which has about 600,000 distinct CDR3 sequences, roughly 48% seen once. The sequenced sample consisted of blood. The V and J genes are TRBV12-3 or TRBV12-4 and TRBJ2-1; D not resolved. This clonotype was sampled from an elderly man in good health. The CDR3 spells CASSPVLLPKRFF. The CDR3 bases are TGTGCCAGCAGTCCTGTGTTGCTACCTAAGAGGTTCTTC.